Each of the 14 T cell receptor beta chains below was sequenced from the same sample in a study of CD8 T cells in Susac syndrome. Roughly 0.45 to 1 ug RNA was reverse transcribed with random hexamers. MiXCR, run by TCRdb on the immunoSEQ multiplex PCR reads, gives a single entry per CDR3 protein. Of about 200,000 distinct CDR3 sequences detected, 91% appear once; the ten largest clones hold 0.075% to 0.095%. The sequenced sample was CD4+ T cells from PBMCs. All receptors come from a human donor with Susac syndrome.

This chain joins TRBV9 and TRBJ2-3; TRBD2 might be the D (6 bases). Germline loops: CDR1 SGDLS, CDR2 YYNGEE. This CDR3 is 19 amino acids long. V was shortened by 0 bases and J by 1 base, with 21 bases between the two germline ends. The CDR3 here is CASSVAGGRLGKGTDTQYF. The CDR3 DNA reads TGTGCCAGCAGCGTAGCTGGTGGGAGGTTGGGTAAGGGCACAGATACGCAGTATTTT.

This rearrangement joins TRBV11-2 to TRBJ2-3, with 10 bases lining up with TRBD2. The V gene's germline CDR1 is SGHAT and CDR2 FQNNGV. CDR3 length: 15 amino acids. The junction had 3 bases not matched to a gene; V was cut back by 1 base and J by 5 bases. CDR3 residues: CASSLGLAGVDTQYF. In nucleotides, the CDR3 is TGTGCCAGCAGCTTAGGTCTAGCGGGGGTAGATACGCAGTATTTT.

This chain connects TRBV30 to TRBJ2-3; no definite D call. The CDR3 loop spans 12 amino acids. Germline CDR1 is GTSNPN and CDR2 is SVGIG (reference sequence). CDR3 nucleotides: TGTGCGGGCGGTACTAGCACAGATACGCAGTATTTT. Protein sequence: CAGGTSTDTQYF.

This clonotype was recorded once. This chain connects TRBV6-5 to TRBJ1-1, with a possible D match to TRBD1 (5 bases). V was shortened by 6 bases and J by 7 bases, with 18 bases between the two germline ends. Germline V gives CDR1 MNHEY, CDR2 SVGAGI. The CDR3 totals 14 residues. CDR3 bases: TGTGCCAGCAGGTCGGGGGTGACGGGGGGTGAAGCTTTCTTT. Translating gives CASRSGVTGGEAFF.

CDR3 nucleotides: TGCGCCAGCAGCTTGTCCCCAGGGGGGACTAATGAAAAACTGTTTTTT. Its protein product is CASSLSPGGTNEKLFF. The chain is built from TRBV5-1 and TRBJ1-4, with 7 bases identical to TRBD1. The CDR3 is 16 residues long. Germline V gives CDR1 SGHRS, CDR2 YFSETQ. After removal of 1 base from V and 2 bases from J, the junction contained 5 bases not matched to a gene.

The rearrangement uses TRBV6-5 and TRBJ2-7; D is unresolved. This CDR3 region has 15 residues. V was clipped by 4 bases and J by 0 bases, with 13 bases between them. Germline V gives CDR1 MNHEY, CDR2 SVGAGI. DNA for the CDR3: TGTGCCAGCAGTTTAACCTTCGCCAGCTCCTACGAGCAGTACTTC. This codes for CASSLTFASSYEQYF.

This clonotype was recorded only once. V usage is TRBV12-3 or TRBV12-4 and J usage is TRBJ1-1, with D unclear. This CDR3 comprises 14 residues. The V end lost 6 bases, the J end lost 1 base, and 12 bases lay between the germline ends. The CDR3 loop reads CASSPGLENTEAFF. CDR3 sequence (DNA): TGTGCCAGCAGCCCCGGACTCGAGAACACTGAAGCTTTCTTT.

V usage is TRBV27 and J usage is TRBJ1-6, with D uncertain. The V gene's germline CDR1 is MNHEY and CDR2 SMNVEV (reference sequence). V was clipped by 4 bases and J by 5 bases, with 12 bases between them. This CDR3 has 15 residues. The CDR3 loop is CASSSMTRHNSPLHF. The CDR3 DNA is TGTGCCAGCAGTTCGATGACACGGCATAATTCACCCCTCCACTTT.

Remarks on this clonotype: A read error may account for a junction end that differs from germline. The CDR3 is CSVAARSSNEQYF. The CDR3 DNA reads TGCAGCGTTGCTGCGAGGAGCTCCAACGAGCAGTACTTC. The gene calls are TRBV29-1 and TRBJ2-7; D ambiguous. The V gene's germline CDR1 is SQVTM and CDR2 ANQGSEA. CDR3 length equals 13 residues.

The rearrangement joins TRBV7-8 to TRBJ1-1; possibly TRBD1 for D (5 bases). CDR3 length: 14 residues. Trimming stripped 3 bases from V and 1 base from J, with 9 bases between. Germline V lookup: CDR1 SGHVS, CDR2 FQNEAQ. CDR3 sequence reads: CASSLGEGNTEAFF. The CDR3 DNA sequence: TGTGCCAGCAGCTTGGGGGAGGGGAACACTGAAGCTTTCTTT.

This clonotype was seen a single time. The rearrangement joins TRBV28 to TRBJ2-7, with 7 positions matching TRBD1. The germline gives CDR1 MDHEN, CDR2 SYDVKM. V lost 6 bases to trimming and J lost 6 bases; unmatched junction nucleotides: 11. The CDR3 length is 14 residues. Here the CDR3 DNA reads TGTGCCAGCAGGAACAGGGGTGGGGGAGTCGAGCAGTACTTC. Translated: CASRNRGGGVEQYF.

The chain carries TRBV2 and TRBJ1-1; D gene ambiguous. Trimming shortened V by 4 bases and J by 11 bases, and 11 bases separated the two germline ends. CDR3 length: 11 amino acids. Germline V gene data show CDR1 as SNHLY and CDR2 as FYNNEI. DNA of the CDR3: TGTGCCAGCAGTGTAGGGCAGGCCGCTTTCTTT. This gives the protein CASSVGQAAFF.

The chain's CDR3 is CASSLYGSGNQPQHF. The CDR3 nucleotides are TGTGCCAGCAGCTTGTACGGGAGTGGCAATCAGCCCCAGCATTTT. J is TRBJ1-5 and V is TRBV5-6; the D is unclear. V was trimmed by 1 base and J by 2 bases, leaving 10 bases between them. CDR3 size: 15 residues. Per the germline V gene, CDR1 is SGHDT and CDR2 is YYEEEE.

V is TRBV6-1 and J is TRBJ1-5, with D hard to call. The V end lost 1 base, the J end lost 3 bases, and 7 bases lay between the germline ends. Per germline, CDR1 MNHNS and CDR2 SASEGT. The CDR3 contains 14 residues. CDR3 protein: CASSEVDFNQPQHF. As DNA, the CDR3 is TGTGCCAGCAGTGAAGTGGACTTCAATCAGCCCCAGCATTTT.